This T cell receptor (beta chain) was sequenced in a study of cytomegalovirus exposure and HLA in healthy donors. Turning to the study itself: In a later analysis, the approximately 120 validation repertoires were reported to have used the same platform as the 550 to 850 first-cohort repertoires. General observations from the study: Testing in vitro showed a few CMV-associated chains specific for CMV antigens. The dataset shows that most TCR sequences were rare, while some public TCRs occurred in many donors. Reported performance of the classifier showed diagnosis of cytomegalovirus status with high specificity and sensitivity.

Assay used: immunoSEQ multiplex PCR; TCRdb lists only in-frame clones, some missing. The data hold tens of thousands of clones, with over 90% observed a single time. This clone appeared a single time. Its target is not known. The sequencing sample was made of PBMCs. The TCR comes from a woman between 18 and 29 years old in good health and CMV-seropositive.

CDR3 region: CASSIDTGSHYGYTF. Written as DNA, the CDR3 is TGTGCCAGCAGCATCGACACAGGGTCCCACTATGGCTACACCTTC. The chain carries TRBV7-3 and TRBJ1-2; TRBD1 might be the D (6 bases). This CDR3 has 15 amino acids. V dropped 5 bases and J dropped 3 bases, with 16 bases sitting between them. Germline CDR1 SGHTA, CDR2 FQGTGA.